A selection of T cell receptor beta chains follows, all from one sample in a study of cytomegalovirus exposure and HLA in healthy donors. Sequenced by immunoSEQ multiplex PCR; TCRdb stores in-frame clones only, minus some. The top ten hold around 18% of the sample, which has 100,000 to 150,000 clones, 83% seen once. The sample was PBMCs. The receptors were sampled from a man between 18 and 29 years old in good health and CMV-seropositive. Each CDR3 is given with its conserved first and last residue. Each record gives: J gene, V gene, clone size, D gene, CDR3 DNA, CDR3 protein. The D gene is left open where the match is weak. Size tells how often a clone was seen (once, few, many) or the class of an expanded clone, and some rows leave it out.

j_call: TRBJ2-5
v_call: TRBV11-3
clone_size: -
d_call: -
cdr3_nt: TGTGCCAGCAGCTGGGGGGTCGGGGGAATGGAGACCCAGTACTTC
cdr3_aa: CASSWGVGGMETQYF

j_call: TRBJ1-3
v_call: TRBV5-1
clone_size: -
d_call: TRBD1
cdr3_nt: TGCGCCAGCAGGGAGAGGGGGCAAGGAAACACCATATATTTT
cdr3_aa: CASRERGQGNTIYF

j_call: TRBJ2-3
v_call: TRBV6-1
clone_size: -
d_call: TRBD2
cdr3_nt: TGTGCCAGCAGTGAAGTACAGGGACTAGCAGCAGATACGCAGTATTTT
cdr3_aa: CASSEVQGLAADTQYF

j_call: TRBJ2-1
v_call: TRBV5-1
clone_size: -
d_call: TRBD1
cdr3_nt: TGCGCCAGCAAAGAGACAGGGATCCATGAGCAGTTCTTC
cdr3_aa: CASKETGIHEQFF

j_call: TRBJ1-6
v_call: TRBV7-6
clone_size: -
d_call: TRBD1
cdr3_nt: TGTGCCAGCAGCTCCACAGGGGAACCACCCCTCCACTTT
cdr3_aa: CASSSTGEPPLHF

j_call: TRBJ2-1
v_call: TRBV19
clone_size: -
d_call: -
cdr3_nt: TGTGCCAGTAGTAATAGGGGGTATACATACAATGAGCAGTTCTTC
cdr3_aa: CASSNRGYTYNEQFF

j_call: TRBJ2-1
v_call: TRBV7-9
clone_size: -
d_call: -
cdr3_nt: TGTGCCAGCGAGGGGGACTACAATGAGCAGTTCTTC
cdr3_aa: CASEGDYNEQFF

j_call: TRBJ2-5
v_call: TRBV6-1
clone_size: -
d_call: TRBD1
cdr3_nt: TGTGCCAGCAGTGGGACAGGGGGCCAAGTAGAGACCCAGTACTTC
cdr3_aa: CASSGTGGQVETQYF

j_call: TRBJ1-3
v_call: TRBV4-1
clone_size: -
d_call: -
cdr3_nt: TGCGCCAGCAGCTGGGCTGAGGGTTCGGGAAACACCATATATTTT
cdr3_aa: CASSWAEGSGNTIYF

j_call: TRBJ2-7
v_call: TRBV27
clone_size: -
d_call: TRBD1
cdr3_nt: TGTGCCAGCAGTTGGCGGGGACAGGATCGCGAGCAGTACTTC
cdr3_aa: CASSWRGQDREQYF

j_call: TRBJ1-2
v_call: TRBV10-3
clone_size: -
d_call: -
cdr3_nt: TGTGCCATCAGTCCCGGGAGTGGGAGCTATGGCTACACCTTC
cdr3_aa: CAISPGSGSYGYTF

j_call: TRBJ1-1
v_call: TRBV6-5
clone_size: once
d_call: -
cdr3_nt: TGTGCCAGCTCATGGGGGCCCAACACTGAAGCTTTCTTT
cdr3_aa: CASSWGPNTEAFF

j_call: TRBJ1-6
v_call: TRBV28
clone_size: -
d_call: TRBD1
cdr3_nt: TGTGCCAGCAGTTCCCCCGCAGGGGGAGGATCACCCCTCCACTTT
cdr3_aa: CASSSPAGGGSPLHF

j_call: TRBJ1-2
v_call: TRBV30
clone_size: -
d_call: -
cdr3_nt: TGTGCCTGTAACAGGGTCCCCTATGGCTACACCTTC
cdr3_aa: CACNRVPYGYTF

j_call: TRBJ1-1
v_call: TRBV25-1
clone_size: -
d_call: -
cdr3_nt: TGTGCCAGCAGTGAGCCGGGAAACCGTCTAACTGAAGCTTTCTTT
cdr3_aa: CASSEPGNRLTEAFF

j_call: TRBJ1-1
v_call: TRBV10-1
clone_size: -
d_call: -
cdr3_nt: TGCGCCAGCAGTGAGCAGGGGAACACTGAAGCTTTCTTT
cdr3_aa: CASSEQGNTEAFF

j_call: TRBJ2-7
v_call: TRBV5-6
clone_size: -
d_call: -
cdr3_nt: TGTGCCAGCAGCGGCGGACAGCGCTACGAGCAGTACTTC
cdr3_aa: CASSGGQRYEQYF

j_call: TRBJ1-1
v_call: TRBV29-1
clone_size: -
d_call: -
cdr3_nt: TGCAGCGTTGAGCGGGGAGACTGGAAAACTGAAGCTTTCTTT
cdr3_aa: CSVERGDWKTEAFF

j_call: TRBJ2-6
v_call: TRBV19
clone_size: -
d_call: -
cdr3_nt: TGTGCCAGTACCACGAGGGAGAAGGGGGCCAACGTCCTGACTTTC
cdr3_aa: CASTTREKGANVLTF

j_call: TRBJ1-2
v_call: TRBV30
clone_size: -
d_call: -
cdr3_nt: TGTGCCTGGAAAGTTACAGGGATGAATGGCTACACCTTC
cdr3_aa: CAWKVTGMNGYTF

j_call: TRBJ1-1
v_call: TRBV2
clone_size: -
d_call: -
cdr3_nt: TGTGCCAGCAGTGAAGACAGGGTTAGAACTGAAGCTTTCTTT
cdr3_aa: CASSEDRVRTEAFF

j_call: TRBJ1-6
v_call: TRBV7-8
clone_size: -
d_call: -
cdr3_nt: TGTGCCAGCAGCCCCCTGGCAGGGGCAAATTCACCCCTCCACTTT
cdr3_aa: CASSPLAGANSPLHF

j_call: TRBJ2-3
v_call: TRBV13
clone_size: -
d_call: -
cdr3_nt: TGTGCCAGCAGATCGGGACTCCGGGATACCACAGATACGCAGTATTTT
cdr3_aa: CASRSGLRDTTDTQYF

j_call: TRBJ2-5
v_call: TRBV6-6
clone_size: -
d_call: -
cdr3_nt: TGTGCCAGCAGTCTTTACCAAGAGACCCAGTACTTC
cdr3_aa: CASSLYQETQYF

j_call: TRBJ2-1
v_call: TRBV5-6
clone_size: -
d_call: TRBD2
cdr3_nt: TGTGCCAGCAGCTTGGGTGCGGGGGGCCACTACAATGAGCAGTTCTTC
cdr3_aa: CASSLGAGGHYNEQFF

j_call: TRBJ1-1
v_call: TRBV6-5
clone_size: -
d_call: -
cdr3_nt: TGTGCCAGCAGTTACGTCGCAGGGGAGCACACTGAAGCTTTCTTT
cdr3_aa: CASSYVAGEHTEAFF

j_call: TRBJ2-5
v_call: TRBV7-9
clone_size: -
d_call: -
cdr3_nt: TGTGCCAGCAGCTACCCAGAGGGGGGGGTTGAGACCCAGTACTTC
cdr3_aa: CASSYPEGGVETQYF